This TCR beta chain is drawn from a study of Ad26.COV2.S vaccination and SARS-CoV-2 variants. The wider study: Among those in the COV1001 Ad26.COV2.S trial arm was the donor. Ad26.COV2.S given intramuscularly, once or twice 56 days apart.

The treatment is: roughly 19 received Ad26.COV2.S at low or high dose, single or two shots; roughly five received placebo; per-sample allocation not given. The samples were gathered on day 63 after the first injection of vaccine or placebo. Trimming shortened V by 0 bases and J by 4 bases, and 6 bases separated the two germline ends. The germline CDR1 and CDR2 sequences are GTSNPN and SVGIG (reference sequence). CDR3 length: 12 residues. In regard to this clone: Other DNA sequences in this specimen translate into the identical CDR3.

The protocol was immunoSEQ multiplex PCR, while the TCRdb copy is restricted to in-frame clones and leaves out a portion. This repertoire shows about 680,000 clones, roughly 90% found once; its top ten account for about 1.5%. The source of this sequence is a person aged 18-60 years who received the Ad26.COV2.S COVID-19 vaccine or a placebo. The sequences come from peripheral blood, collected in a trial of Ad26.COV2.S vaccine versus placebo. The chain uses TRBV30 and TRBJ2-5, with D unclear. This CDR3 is CAWSVLRETQYF. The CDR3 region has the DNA TGTGCCTGGAGTGTACTACGAGAGACCCAGTACTTC.